The 2 T cell receptor beta chains reported below all come from one sample, sequenced in a study of blood T cell repertoires in COVID-19. TCRdb's table, derived via immunoSEQ multiplex PCR, lists solely in-frame clones and lacks some. In the table there are approximately 230,000 clones, approximately 88% of which are singletons. Sequences were obtained from peripheral blood. The receptor source for this set is a woman under 40 with COVID-19, enrolled during active disease.

The V gene is TRBV27, the J gene TRBJ1-1; D is uncertain. From germline, CDR1 is MNHEY and CDR2 SMNVEV (reference sequence). Trimming cost V 10 bases and J 0 bases, with 15 bases left between them. This CDR3 has 14 amino acids. CDR3 DNA: TGTGCCACCCCCCGGGAGTGCCTGAACACTGAAGCTTTCTTT. It is translated as CATPRECLNTEAFF.

The chain carries TRBV6-5 and TRBJ2-3; 12 bases are a match to TRBD2. Germline V lookup: CDR1 MNHEY, CDR2 SVGAGI. V lost 8 bases, J lost 7 bases, and 10 bases stayed unmatched. The CDR3 has 15 residues. The CDR3 reads CASRQTSGSSNTQYF. The CDR3 DNA follows: TGTGCCAGCCGCCAGACTAGCGGGAGCTCAAATACGCAGTATTTT.